A single sample gave rise to the 21 T cell receptor beta chains below, sequenced in a study of shared clonotypes between healthy human individuals (dated by TCRdb to 2018 to 2020). The method was the immunoSEQ multiplex PCR assay. TCRdb carries this immuneACCESS record with in-frame sequences only. Its versions omit some clonotypes, under half of them owing to an unresolved V gene in the studies checked, with the rest unexplained. The sample table holds approximately 400,000 clones, of which 95% to 97% were seen once. The leading ten clones occupy approximately 0.32% of the sample. The sample consisted of memory CD8+ T cells sorted from blood. Per the publication, the cell subset or site label means: CD45RO+ cells pooled with CCR7-negative TemRA cells. The receptors were gathered from a man younger than 45 in good health.

This clone has only one observation. The V gene is TRBV6-1, the J gene TRBJ1-2; 8 bases fit TRBD1. Germline V lookup: CDR1 MNHNS, CDR2 SASEGT. This CDR3 is built from 15 residues. Trimming removed 7 bases from V and 0 bases from J; junction bases left unmatched: 7. The CDR3 sequence is CASNPGGLPNYGYTF. CDR3 coding DNA: TGTGCCAGCAACCCAGGGGGCCTCCCTAACTATGGCTACACCTTC.

This clone was counted a few times. The same CDR3 also results from other DNA sequences found in this sample. This rearrangement joins TRBV19 to TRBJ2-1; TRBD2 agrees at 14 bases. CDR3 length: 15 residues. V was pared by 4 bases and J by 6 bases, with 2 bases of the junction left unmatched. Germline V lookup: CDR1 LNHDA, CDR2 SQIVND (reference sequence). CDR3 amino acids: CASSTGTSGSNEQFF. The CDR3, as DNA: TGTGCCAGTAGTACCGGGACTAGCGGGAGCAATGAGCAGTTCTTC.

J is TRBJ2-7 and V is TRBV10-3; D remains ambiguous. The CDR3 totals 13 residues. The germline V gene has CDR1 ENHRY and CDR2 SYGVKD. V lost 2 bases, J lost 6 bases, and 11 bases lay in between. Here the CDR3 reads CAISEGTRVEQYF. CDR3 nucleotide sequence: TGTGCCATCAGTGAGGGCACTCGGGTCGAGCAGTACTTC.

The gene calls are TRBV28 and TRBJ1-2, with 12 bases identical to TRBD1. The V gene end was trimmed by 0 bases and the J gene end by 8 bases; junction bases not matched to a gene: 4. Germline loops: CDR1 MDHEN, CDR2 SYDVKM. This CDR3 has 15 amino acids. CDR3 residues: CASSLWGQGARGYTF. CDR3 nucleotides: TGTGCCAGCAGTTTATGGGGACAGGGGGCGCGGGGCTACACCTTC.

The chain employs TRBV11-2 and TRBJ2-3; TRBD1 or TRBD2 may be the D gene (5 bases each). The CDR3 is 16 residues long. Germline-derived CDR1 and CDR2 are SGHAT and FQNNGV. V was trimmed by 3 bases and J by 1 base, leaving 14 bases between them. The CDR3 here is CASSFEGRVGTDTQYF. The CDR3, as DNA: TGTGCCAGCAGCTTTGAGGGCAGGGTAGGCACAGATACGCAGTATTTT.

The chain uses TRBV7-2 and TRBJ2-1, with 10 positions matching TRBD2. CDR1 is SGHTA, CDR2 FQGNSA, per germline. V gave up 3 bases and J gave up 10 bases; unmatched junction bases: 9. This CDR3 region has 15 residues. This CDR3 reads CASSFISGRAGEQFF. Here the CDR3 DNA reads TGTGCCAGCAGCTTTATCAGCGGGAGGGCCGGCGAGCAGTTCTTC.

This clone was counted between two and nine times. The gene calls are TRBV5-1 and TRBJ1-1; possible D gene TRBD1, 5 bases. This CDR3 has 14 amino acids. V lost 4 bases to trimming and J lost 2 bases, with 12 bases between them. The germline CDR1 and CDR2 sequences are SGHRS and YFSETQ. CDR3 coding DNA: TGCGCCAGCAGCGGGGACGTCCGAAACACTGAAGCTTTCTTT. Amino acid sequence: CASSGDVRNTEAFF.

The genes are TRBV6-5 and TRBJ2-1, with no clear D. V lost 2 bases, J lost 7 bases, and 3 bases lay in between. The CDR3 loop spans 11 amino acids. The V gene's germline CDR1 is MNHEY and CDR2 SVGAGI. The CDR3 DNA is TGTGCCAGCAGTTACAGTAATGAGCAGTTCTTC. Protein product: CASSYSNEQFF.

The J gene is TRBJ2-7, the V gene TRBV27, with TRBD1 matching 8 bases. V was clipped by 5 bases and J by 4 bases; unmatched bases: 4. CDR3 length equals 13 residues. Germline V gene data show CDR1 as MNHEY and CDR2 as SMNVEV (reference sequence). CDR3 region: CASSDGQGYEQYF. As DNA, the CDR3 is TGTGCCAGCAGTGATGGACAGGGTTACGAGCAGTACTTC.

This chain joins TRBV7-2 and TRBJ2-7, with D perhaps being TRBD1 or TRBD2 (5 bases each). The CDR3 is made up of 15 amino acids. Looked up from germline, CDR1 is SGHTA and CDR2 is FQGNSA. Trimming removed 5 bases from V and 9 bases from J, with 23 bases in between. The chain's CDR3 is CASSPSGTTYEGQYF. The CDR3, as DNA: TGTGCCAGCAGCCCATCCGGGACGACCTACGAAGGGCAGTACTTC.

A single count supports this clone. The chain uses TRBV10-3 and TRBJ1-2, with D perhaps TRBD1 (6 bases). Trimming stripped 0 bases from V and 4 bases from J, with 9 bases between. The CDR3 has 14 residues. In germline, CDR1 is ENHRY, CDR2 SYGVKD. CDR3 region: CAISESGGGYGYTF. The CDR3 coding sequence is TGTGCCATCAGTGAGTCTGGAGGGGGCTATGGCTACACCTTC.

The chain uses TRBV6-6 and TRBJ1-3; 8 bases are shared with TRBD1. V trimming: 4 bases; J trimming: 3 bases; junction bases outside the gene matches: 5. The V gene's germline CDR1 is MNHNY and CDR2 SVGAGI (reference sequence). CDR3 size: 15 residues. The CDR3 is CASSLQGALGNTIYF. CDR3 nucleotides: TGTGCCAGCAGTTTGCAGGGGGCCCTTGGAAACACCATATATTTT.

This rearrangement joins TRBV4-1 to TRBJ2-2, with a tentative D call TRBD2 (5 bases). V was pared by 1 base and J by 5 bases, with 11 bases between. The CDR3 covers 15 residues. The germline V gene encodes CDR1 MGHRA and CDR2 YSYEKL. CDR3 region: CASSQAGLNTGELFF. CDR3 DNA sequence: TGCGCCAGCAGCCAAGCCGGACTCAATACCGGGGAGCTGTTTTTT.

V gene TRBV7-2 combines with J gene TRBJ1-1, with 7 nucleotides matching TRBD1. The CDR3 consists of 15 residues. Trimming cost V 5 bases and J 0 bases; bases outside gene matches: 6. Per the germline V gene, CDR1 is SGHTA and CDR2 is FQGNSA. Here the CDR3 reads CASSQRTGLNTEAFF. CDR3 nucleotides: TGTGCCAGCAGCCAAAGGACAGGTTTGAACACTGAAGCTTTCTTT.

J is TRBJ2-5 and V is TRBV5-4, with 7 bases that match TRBD2. V trimming: 3 bases; J trimming: 2 bases; junction bases outside the gene matches: 7. This CDR3 is built from 15 residues. Germline-derived CDR1 and CDR2 are SGHNT and YYREEE (reference sequence). CDR3 sequence (DNA): TGTGCCAGCAGCTCGAACCCGGGACTACAAGAGACCCAGTACTTC. This codes for CASSSNPGLQETQYF.

J is TRBJ2-2 and V is TRBV5-4; D uncertain. CDR3 length: 13 amino acids. V lost 0 bases and J lost 7, with 7 bases in between. Germline CDR1 is SGHNT and CDR2 is YYREEE (reference sequence). The CDR3 DNA reads as TGTGCCAGCAGCTTGGAAGCAGACGGGGAGCTGTTTTTT. This codes for CASSLEADGELFF.

The chain has TRBV28 and TRBJ2-1, with 11 bases that match TRBD2. The germline CDR1 and CDR2 sequences are MDHEN and SYDVKM. The CDR3 contains 15 residues. V was pared by 3 bases and J by 4 bases, with 2 bases of the junction left unmatched. In DNA, the CDR3 is TGTGCCAGCAGTTTTGGGACTAGCGGTTACAATGAGCAGTTCTTC. Its translation is CASSFGTSGYNEQFF.

The chain carries TRBV15 and TRBJ2-2; 7 bases line up with TRBD2. The V segment lost 8 bases and the J segment 1 base; nucleotides outside the gene matches: 4. The CDR3 consists of 14 residues. In germline, CDR1 is LNHNV, CDR2 YYDKDF (reference sequence). The CDR3 bases are TGTGCCACCGGCGGCGGGAGGAACACCGGGGAGCTGTTTTTT. This codes for CATGGGRNTGELFF.

The CDR3 is CASEQVSGELFF. DNA for the CDR3: TGTGCCAGCGAGCAGGTATCCGGGGAGCTGTTTTTT. This chain uses TRBV6-6 with TRBJ2-2; D not resolved. The germline V gene has CDR1 MNHNY and CDR2 SVGAGI (reference sequence). The CDR3 is 12 residues long. Trimming removed 8 bases at V and 6 bases at J, with 10 bases between.

The CDR3 DNA is TGTGCCAGCAGCTGGGACAAAAACTATGGCTACACCTTC. This encodes CASSWDKNYGYTF. This chain uses TRBV13 with TRBJ1-2; D is possibly TRBD1 (6 bases). V was trimmed by 4 bases and J by 2 bases, leaving 8 bases between them. This CDR3 is 13 amino acids long. Germline V CDR1 and CDR2: PRHDT, FYEKMQ (reference sequence).

The rearrangement links TRBV5-1 to TRBJ2-7, with D maybe TRBD1 (6 bases). The CDR3 has 13 residues. Germline-derived CDR1 and CDR2 are SGHRS and YFSETQ. Between the trimmed V and J ends, which lost 4 bases and 3 bases, there was a span of 11 bases. The CDR3 sequence is CASSAGQYYEQYF. CDR3 nucleotide sequence: TGCGCCAGCAGCGCCGGACAGTACTACGAGCAGTACTTC.